The 20 T cell receptor beta chains given below trace back to one sample, sequenced in a study of regulatory T cells in long-lasting Graves disease. According to the study, TCR beta libraries were built with iRepertoire HTBI primers and CDR3-region Arm-PCR. One entry per CDR3 protein, called by TCRdb with MiXCR from the multiplex PCR reads. This table holds 350,000 to 550,000 distinct CDR3 sequences, approximately 15% found once. The time point is: newly diagnosed GD, antithyroid drugs for less than 3 months. From PBMCs, RNA was extracted and then used to make the TCR library. The data were also submitted as part of a second study, on T cells in Graves' hyperthyroidism and ophthalmopathy.

Material: peripheral blood mononuclear cells (PBMCs), obtained at new diagnosis, from a patient treated with antithyroid drugs. Source of these receptors: a woman aged 45-59 years with Graves disease.

The V gene is TRBV20-1, the J gene TRBJ2-7; D is perhaps TRBD2 (5 bases). Trimming took off 2 bases at V and 3 bases at J, with 17 bases between the two ends. Germline CDR1 and CDR2: DFQATT and SNEGSKA (reference sequence). The CDR3 extends over 15 amino acids. DNA of the CDR3: TGCAGTGCTAGAAGGCAGTCGACCGGGGTCTACGAGCAGTACTTC. Protein sequence: CSARRQSTGVYEQYF.

The DNA for the CDR3 is TGTGCCAGCAGCCTTGTAGCGGGAGGTGGGACAGATACGCAGTATTTT. Translated, it gives CASSLVAGGGTDTQYF. This chain uses TRBV5-5 with TRBJ2-3; TRBD2 matches at 10 bases. CDR3 size: 16 residues. Germline CDR1 reads SGHKS; CDR2 reads YYEKEE (reference sequence). V lost 4 bases, J lost 3 bases, and 8 bases stayed unmatched.

This chain joins TRBV20-1 and TRBJ2-1, with 15 bases aligning to TRBD2. The CDR3 contains 17 residues. Trimming at V came to 5 bases and at J to 4 bases, leaving 9 bases not matched to a gene. Germline V CDR1 and CDR2: DFQATT, SNEGSKA (reference sequence). The CDR3 DNA reads as TGCAGTGCTCAACCGGGACTAGCGGGAGGTCTATACAATGAGCAGTTCTTC. Translated: CSAQPGLAGGLYNEQFF.

This clonotype occurred a few times. J is TRBJ2-7 and V is TRBV6-9; 10 bases match TRBD1. Germline lookup yields CDR1 MNHGY and CDR2 SVAAGI. V was pared by 3 bases and J by 3 bases, with 8 bases of the junction left unmatched. The length of the CDR3 is 16 residues. The DNA of the CDR3 is TGTGCCAGCAGTTACTATACGGGACAGGGGTTCTACGAGCAGTACTTC. Amino acid sequence: CASSYYTGQGFYEQYF.

In this sample, this clonotype turned up a few times. The rearrangement links TRBV6-1 to TRBJ2-1, with a tentative D call TRBD1 (6 bases). This CDR3 spans 13 amino acids. Germline loops: CDR1 MNHNS, CDR2 SASEGT. V was clipped by 7 bases and J by 4 bases, with 11 bases between them. CDR3 sequence (DNA): TGTGCCAGCATTATACAGGGTTACAATGAGCAGTTCTTC. Its protein is CASIIQGYNEQFF.

In its sample, this clonotype was seen a few times. V gene TRBV19 combines with J gene TRBJ1-1, with a possible D match to TRBD1 (6 bases). V shed 4 bases and J shed 1 base, with 13 bases lying between them. CDR1 LNHDA and CDR2 SQIVND come from the germline V gene (reference sequence). The CDR3 is 15 amino acids. The DNA of the CDR3 is TGTGCCAGTAGTACGACTCCGGGACAGAACACTGAAGCTTTCTTT. This codes for CASSTTPGQNTEAFF. Looking up the rest from reference TRBV19 and TRBJ1-1 gives the full variable domain: DGGITQSPKYLFRKEGQNVTLSCEQNLNHDAMYWYRQDPGQGLRLIYYSQIVNDFQKGDIAEGYSVSREKKESFPLTVTSAQKNPTAFYLCASSTTPGQNTEAFFGQGTRLTVV.

A note on this clonotype: Since a far larger clone is one base different, this is likely a read error. This chain uses TRBV9 with TRBJ2-7, with 10 bases identical to TRBD2. CDR3 length equals 15 residues. V shed 3 bases and J 5 bases; nucleotides not matched to a gene: 8. Germline assignment: CDR1 SGDLS and CDR2 YYNGEE. DNA of the CDR3: TGTGCCAGCAGCGGCGAGCCTAGCGGGAGTCACGAGCAGTACTTC. This translates into CASSGEPSGSHEQYF. Filled out from reference TRBV9 and TRBJ2-7, the complete variable domain reads DSGVTQTPKHLITATGQRVTLRCSPRSGDLSVYWYQQSLDQGLQFLIQYYNGEERAKGNILERFSAQQFPDLHSELNLSSLELGDSALYFCASSGEPSGSHEQYFGPGTRLTVT.

This clonotype was recorded many times. The chain joins TRBV11-2 to TRBJ2-1; TRBD2 matches at 8 bases. The CDR3 spans 15 residues. Germline CDR1 reads SGHAT; CDR2 reads FQNNGV. The trim removed 5 bases at V and 6 bases at J, leaving 9 bases unmatched. Here the CDR3 DNA reads TGTGCCAGCAGCCTCTCCGGGACTAGTATCAATGAGCAGTTCTTC. Its protein is CASSLSGTSINEQFF.

This clonotype came up many times. The rearrangement links TRBV7-2 to TRBJ2-7; 13 positions match TRBD2. CDR3 length equals 16 residues. CDR1 SGHTA and CDR2 FQGNSA come from the germline V gene. V was pared by 5 bases and J by 4 bases, with 8 bases of the junction left unmatched. This CDR3 is CASSPSGLAGIYEQYF. CDR3 sequence (DNA): TGTGCCAGCAGCCCGTCGGGACTAGCGGGAATATACGAGCAGTACTTC.

The CDR3 nucleotides are TGTGCCAGCAGTTTACAGGGGCCTGCTACGGGGAATGAGCAGTTCTTC. Translating it yields CASSLQGPATGNEQFF. The genes are TRBV28 and TRBJ2-1, with D maybe TRBD1 (6 bases). This CDR3 contains 16 residues. Germline V CDR1 and CDR2: MDHEN, SYDVKM. V was cut by 2 bases and J by 7 bases, with 18 bases left in between.

This clonotype was seen a handful of times. The V and J genes are TRBV7-9 and TRBJ2-4, with TRBD2 identical over 12 bases. The DNA matches TRBJ2-7 better at its end, which makes the J call doubtful. Germline V CDR1 and CDR2: SEHNR, FQNEAQ (reference sequence). CDR3 size: 22 residues. CDR3 sequence: CASSLGYTGRTSGKPVHYEQYF. The CDR3, as DNA: TGTGCCAGCAGCTTAGGTTATACGGGGAGGACTAGCGGGAAGCCAGTACACTACGAGCAGTACTTC.

In its sample, this clonotype was seen many times. V gene TRBV7-9 combines with J gene TRBJ2-3; 10 bases map to TRBD2. The V segment lost 5 bases and the J segment 2 bases; nucleotides outside the gene matches: 10. The CDR3 covers 17 residues. Germline lookup yields CDR1 SEHNR and CDR2 FQNEAQ (reference sequence). The CDR3 region has the DNA TGTGCCAGCAGCCCCCGGGCTAGCGGGAGTCTCACAGATACGCAGTATTTT. This codes for CASSPRASGSLTDTQYF.

This clonotype was seen repeatedly, ten times or more. The V call is TRBV5-1, the J call TRBJ2-5, with D perhaps TRBD1 or TRBD2 (5 bases each). Germline CDR1 SGHRS, CDR2 YFSETQ. Trimming removed 0 bases at V and 4 bases at J, with 13 bases between. The CDR3 runs to 15 residues. The CDR3 nucleotides are TGCGCCAGCAGCTTGGCTCCGGGGCCGGGAGAGACCCAGTACTTC. Translation gives CASSLAPGPGETQYF. Together with reference TRBV5-1 and TRBJ2-5, the CDR3 gives the full variable domain: KAGVTQTPRYLIKTRGQQVTLSCSPISGHRSVSWYQQTPGQGLQFLFEYFSETQRNKGNFPGRFSGRQFSNSRSEMNVSTLELGDSALYLCASSLAPGPGETQYFGPGTRLLVL.

In its sample, this clonotype was seen a few times. In DNA, the CDR3 is TGCAGTGCTAGTTCACCCTCTCCCGGGACAGATAGCAATCAGCCCCAGCATTTT. Translated, it gives CSASSPSPGTDSNQPQHF. The V and J genes are TRBV20-1 and TRBJ1-5; TRBD1 aligns across 7 bases. Trimming took 3 bases from V and 0 from J; bases not matched to a gene: 14. This CDR3 has 18 residues. Germline CDR1 and CDR2: DFQATT and SNEGSKA (reference sequence).

This clonotype has a count of ten or more. One end of the junction varies from germline; a read error may be responsible. This rearrangement joins TRBV2 to TRBJ2-7; 13 positions match TRBD2. CDR3 length: 12 amino acids. The germline V gene has CDR1 SNHLY and CDR2 FYNNEI. CDR3 nucleotides: TGTGCCAGCAGTGAAGAACTAGCGGGAGGGCGGTTC. This gives the protein CASSEELAGGRF.

This clonotype was seen many times. The chain has TRBV20-1 and TRBJ2-1; D possibly corresponds to TRBD2 (6 bases). The CDR3 has 15 amino acids. V dropped 1 base and J dropped 2 bases, with 12 bases sitting between them. Germline CDR1 DFQATT, CDR2 SNEGSKA (reference sequence). CDR3 DNA sequence: TGCAGTGCTAGAGGCGCTGGAGGGCCCTACAATGAGCAGTTCTTC. Amino acid sequence: CSARGAGGPYNEQFF.

This clonotype appeared many times. The chain combines TRBV12-3 or TRBV12-4 with TRBJ1-2; D remains ambiguous. Trimming stripped 0 bases from V and 2 bases from J, with 7 bases between. This CDR3 contains 14 residues. The CDR3 region has the DNA TGTGCCAGCAGTTTAGCGCTGGGGAACTATGGCTACACCTTC. This codes for CASSLALGNYGYTF.

This clonotype was seen ten or more times. This chain connects TRBV28 to TRBJ2-1; D might be TRBD2 (5 bases). V lost 8 bases and J 7 bases, leaving 18 bases between the germline ends. This CDR3 has 14 residues. Germline V gene data show CDR1 as MDHEN and CDR2 as SYDVKM. As DNA, the CDR3 is TGTGCCAGCCTAGATAGCGTTGCGGGTAATGAGCAGTTCTTC. As protein: CASLDSVAGNEQFF.

This chain joins TRBV28 and TRBJ2-5; 7 bases fit TRBD2. Germline V lookup: CDR1 MDHEN, CDR2 SYDVKM. The V segment lost 5 bases and the J segment 6 bases; nucleotides outside the gene matches: 15. CDR3 size: 16 residues. CDR3 amino acids: CASSPFVWREQKTQYF. The CDR3 nucleotides are TGTGCCAGCAGTCCCTTTGTGTGGCGGGAGCAAAAGACCCAGTACTTC.

This clonotype appeared many times. The genes are TRBV20-1 and TRBJ2-1, with 11 bases identical to TRBD2. The germline V gene has CDR1 DFQATT and CDR2 SNEGSKA (reference sequence). Trimming at V came to 5 bases and at J to 9 bases, leaving 12 bases not matched to a gene. The CDR3 length is 15 residues. CDR3 sequence: CSAPTQLAGVGEQFF. The CDR3, as DNA: TGCAGTGCTCCCACCCAACTAGCGGGAGTCGGTGAGCAGTTCTTC.